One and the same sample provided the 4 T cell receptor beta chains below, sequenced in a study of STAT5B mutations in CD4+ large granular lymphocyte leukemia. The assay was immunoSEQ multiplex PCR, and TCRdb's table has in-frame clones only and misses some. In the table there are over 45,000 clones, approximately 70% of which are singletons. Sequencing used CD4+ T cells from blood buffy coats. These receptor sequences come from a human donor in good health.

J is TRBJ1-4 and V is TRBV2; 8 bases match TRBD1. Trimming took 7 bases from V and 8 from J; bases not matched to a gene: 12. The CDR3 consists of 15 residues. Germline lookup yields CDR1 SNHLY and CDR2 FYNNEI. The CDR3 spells CASKPPGQEGEKLFF. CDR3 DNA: TGTGCCAGCAAGCCCCCGGGACAGGAGGGGGAAAAACTGTTTTTT.

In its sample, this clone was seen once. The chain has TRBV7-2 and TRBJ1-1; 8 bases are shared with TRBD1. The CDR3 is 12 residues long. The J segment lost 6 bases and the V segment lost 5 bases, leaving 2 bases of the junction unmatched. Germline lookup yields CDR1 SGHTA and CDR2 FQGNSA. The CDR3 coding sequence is TGTGCCAGCAGCCAGACAGGGGCTGAAGCTTTCTTT. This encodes CASSQTGAEAFF.

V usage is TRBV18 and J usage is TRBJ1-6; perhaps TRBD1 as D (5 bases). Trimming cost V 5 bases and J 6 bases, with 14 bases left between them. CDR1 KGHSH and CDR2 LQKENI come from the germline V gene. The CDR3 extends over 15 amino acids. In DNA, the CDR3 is TGTGCCAGCTCAACCCCAGGGTATCCTAATTCACCCCTCCACTTT. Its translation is CASSTPGYPNSPLHF.

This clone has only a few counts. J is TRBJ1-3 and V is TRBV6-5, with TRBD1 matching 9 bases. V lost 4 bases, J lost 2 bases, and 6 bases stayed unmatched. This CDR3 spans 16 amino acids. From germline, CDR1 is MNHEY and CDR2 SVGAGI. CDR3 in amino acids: CASSSLGTGTGNTIYF. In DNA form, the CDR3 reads TGTGCCAGCAGTTCGCTAGGGACAGGGACTGGAAACACCATATATTTT.